Sequencing of this T cell receptor (beta chain) was carried out in a study of blood T cell repertoires in COVID-19. As for the study in general: Acute and convalescent COVID-19 specimens originated in the United States, Italy and Spain.

Per the authors' pipeline: Estimation of nucleated cell counts relied on the amplification of reference gene primers. Libraries were prepared by immunoSEQ multiplex PCR; TCRdb keeps only in-frame clonotypes and omits some of them. D and trimming were read from the DNA, whereas the V and J calls and clone size are those reported in that table. Among about 49,000 clones, roughly 83% were seen once, and the ten largest hold roughly 13%. The germline gives CDR1 MNHEY, CDR2 SVGAGI. V dropped 7 bases and J dropped 0 bases, with 10 bases sitting between them. CDR3 size: 13 residues. The sample comprised peripheral blood. The rearrangement joins TRBV6-5 to TRBJ2-7; TRBD1 might be the D (5 bases). This sequence originates from a human donor in a cohort sampled during active COVID-19. The DNA of the CDR3 is TGTGCCAGCAAGCAGGGCGGCTCCTACGAGCAGTACTTC. It specifies CASKQGGSYEQYF.